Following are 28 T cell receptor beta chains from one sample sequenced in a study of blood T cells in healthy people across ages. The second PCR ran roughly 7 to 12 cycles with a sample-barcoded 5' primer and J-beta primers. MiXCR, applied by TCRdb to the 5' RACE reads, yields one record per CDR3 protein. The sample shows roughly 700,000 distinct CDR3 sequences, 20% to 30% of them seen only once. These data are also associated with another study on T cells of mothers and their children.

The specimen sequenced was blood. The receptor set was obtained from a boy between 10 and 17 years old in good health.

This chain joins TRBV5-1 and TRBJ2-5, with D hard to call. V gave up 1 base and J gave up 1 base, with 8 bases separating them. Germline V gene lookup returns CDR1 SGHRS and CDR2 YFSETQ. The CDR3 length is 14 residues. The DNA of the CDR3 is TGCGCCAGCAGCTTGACAAGCAGCCAAGAGACCCAGTACTTC. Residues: CASSLTSSQETQYF.

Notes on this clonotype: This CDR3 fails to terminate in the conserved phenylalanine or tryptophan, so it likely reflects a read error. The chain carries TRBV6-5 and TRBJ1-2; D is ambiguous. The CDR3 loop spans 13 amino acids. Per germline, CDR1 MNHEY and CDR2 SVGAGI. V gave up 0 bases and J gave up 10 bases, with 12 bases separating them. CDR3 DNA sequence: TGTGCCAGCAGTTACTCTCCTTCGAAGTACTACACCATC. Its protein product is CASSYSPSKYYTI.

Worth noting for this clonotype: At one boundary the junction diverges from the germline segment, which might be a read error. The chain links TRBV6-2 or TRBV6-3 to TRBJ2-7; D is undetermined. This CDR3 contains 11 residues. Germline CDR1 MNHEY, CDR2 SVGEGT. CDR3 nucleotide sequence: TGTGCCAGCAGTCCTTCCTTGGAGCAGTGCTTC. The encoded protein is CASSPSLEQCF.

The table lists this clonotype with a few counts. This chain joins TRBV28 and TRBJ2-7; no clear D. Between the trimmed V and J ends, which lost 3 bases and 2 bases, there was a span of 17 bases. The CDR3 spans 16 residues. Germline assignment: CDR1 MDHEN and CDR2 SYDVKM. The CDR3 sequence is CASSFHLVGLTYEQYF. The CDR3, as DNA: TGTGCCAGCAGTTTCCATCTAGTAGGGCTAACCTACGAGCAGTACTTC.

The CDR3, as DNA: TGTGCCAGCAGTTACGGGCCAGCTAACTATGGCTACACCTTC. Protein product: CASSYGPANYGYTF. The chain links TRBV6-6 to TRBJ1-2; the D is unclear. Trimming shortened V by 2 bases and J by 0 bases, and 7 bases separated the two germline ends. CDR1 and CDR2 (germline): MNHNY, SVGAGI (reference sequence). CDR3 size: 14 residues.

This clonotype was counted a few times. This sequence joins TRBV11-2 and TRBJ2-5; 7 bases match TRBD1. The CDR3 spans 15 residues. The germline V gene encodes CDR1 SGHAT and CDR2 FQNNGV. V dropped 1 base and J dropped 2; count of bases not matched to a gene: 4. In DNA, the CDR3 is TGTGCCAGCAGCTTAGTTTCCAGGGGGCAAGAGACCCAGTACTTC. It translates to CASSLVSRGQETQYF.

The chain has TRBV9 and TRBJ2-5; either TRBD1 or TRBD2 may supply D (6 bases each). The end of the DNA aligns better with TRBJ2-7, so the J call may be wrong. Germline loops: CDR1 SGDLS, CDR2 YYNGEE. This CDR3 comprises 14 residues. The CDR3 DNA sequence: TGTGCCAGCAGCGGGCGGCAGGGGAGGAACGAGCAGTACTTC. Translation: CASSGRQGRNEQYF.

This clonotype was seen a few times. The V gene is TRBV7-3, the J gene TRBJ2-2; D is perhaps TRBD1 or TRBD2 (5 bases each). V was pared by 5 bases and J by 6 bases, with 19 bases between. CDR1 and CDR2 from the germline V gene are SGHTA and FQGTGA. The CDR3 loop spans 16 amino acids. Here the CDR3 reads CASSRTGAGKAGELFF. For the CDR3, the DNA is TGTGCCAGCAGCCGGACCGGGGCAGGGAAGGCCGGGGAGCTGTTTTTT.

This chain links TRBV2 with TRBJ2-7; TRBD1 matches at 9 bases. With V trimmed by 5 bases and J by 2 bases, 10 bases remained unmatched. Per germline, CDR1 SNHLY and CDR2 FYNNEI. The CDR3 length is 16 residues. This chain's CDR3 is CASSFVLTGGAYEQYF. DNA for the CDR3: TGTGCCAGCAGTTTTGTGTTGACAGGGGGTGCCTACGAGCAGTACTTC.

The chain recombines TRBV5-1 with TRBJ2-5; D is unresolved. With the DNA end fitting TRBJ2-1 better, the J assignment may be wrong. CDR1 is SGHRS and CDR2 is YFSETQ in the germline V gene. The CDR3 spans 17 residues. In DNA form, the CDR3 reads TGCGCCAGCAGCCCCACTCTCAGGACCTGGGTGTACAATGAGCAGTTCTTC. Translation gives CASSPTLRTWVYNEQFF.

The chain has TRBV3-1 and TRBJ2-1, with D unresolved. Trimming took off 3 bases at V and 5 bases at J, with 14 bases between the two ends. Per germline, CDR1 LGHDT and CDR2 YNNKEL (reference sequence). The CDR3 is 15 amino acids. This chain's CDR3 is CASSHPLSDNNEQFF. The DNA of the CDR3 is TGTGCCAGCAGCCATCCGCTAAGCGATAACAATGAGCAGTTCTTC.

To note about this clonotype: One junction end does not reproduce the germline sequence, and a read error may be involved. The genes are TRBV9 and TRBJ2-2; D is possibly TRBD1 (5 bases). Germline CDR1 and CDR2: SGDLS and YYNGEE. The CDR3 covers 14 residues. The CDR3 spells CASTRTTNTGQLFF. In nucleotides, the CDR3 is TGTGCCAGCACGAGGACAACGAACACCGGGCAGCTGTTTTTT.

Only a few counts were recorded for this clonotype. CDR3 region: CASSQDQDGPRTQYF. The CDR3 bases are TGCGCCAGCAGCCAAGATCAAGACGGCCCCCGGACCCAGTACTTC. This chain connects TRBV4-1 to TRBJ2-5; D is ambiguous. Trimming stripped 0 bases from V and 7 bases from J, with 15 bases between. Germline CDR1 reads MGHRA; CDR2 reads YSYEKL. This CDR3 has 15 amino acids.

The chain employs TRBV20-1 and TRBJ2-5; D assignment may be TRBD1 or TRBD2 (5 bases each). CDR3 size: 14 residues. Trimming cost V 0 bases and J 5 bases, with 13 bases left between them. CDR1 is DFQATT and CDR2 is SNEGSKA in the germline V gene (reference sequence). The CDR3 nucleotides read TGCAGTGCTAGAGATAGCCAGTGGGGGGAGACCCAGTACTTC. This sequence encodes CSARDSQWGETQYF.

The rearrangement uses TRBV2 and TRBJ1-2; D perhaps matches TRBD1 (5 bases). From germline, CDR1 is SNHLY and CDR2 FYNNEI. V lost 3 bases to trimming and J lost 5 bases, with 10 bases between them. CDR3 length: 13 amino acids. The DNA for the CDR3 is TGTGCCAGCAGTGACGGCAGGGTATATGGCTACACCTTC. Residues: CASSDGRVYGYTF. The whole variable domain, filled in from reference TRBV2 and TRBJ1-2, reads EPEVTQTPSHQVTQMGQEVILRCVPISNHLYFYWYRQILGQKVEFLVSFYNNEISEKSEIFDDQFSVERPDGSNFTLKIRSTKLEDSAMYFCASSDGRVYGYTFGSGTRLTVV.

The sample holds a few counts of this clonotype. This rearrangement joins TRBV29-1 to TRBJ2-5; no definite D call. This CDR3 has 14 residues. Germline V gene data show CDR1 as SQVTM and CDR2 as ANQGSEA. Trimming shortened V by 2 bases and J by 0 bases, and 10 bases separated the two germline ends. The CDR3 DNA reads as TGCAGCGTTGAAAGTCGAGGTTACCAAGAGACCCAGTACTTC. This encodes CSVESRGYQETQYF. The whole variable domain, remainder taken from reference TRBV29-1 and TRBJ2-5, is SAVISQKPSRDICQRGTSLTIQCQVDSQVTMMFWYRQQPGQSLTLIATANQGSEATYESGFVIDKFPISRPNLTFSTLTVSNMSPEDSSIYLCSVESRGYQETQYFGPGTRLLVL.

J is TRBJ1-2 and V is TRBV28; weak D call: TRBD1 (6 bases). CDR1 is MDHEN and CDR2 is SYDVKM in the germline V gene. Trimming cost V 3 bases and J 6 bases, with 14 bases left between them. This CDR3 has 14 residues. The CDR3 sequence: CASSFYGGPNGYTF. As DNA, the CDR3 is TGTGCCAGCAGTTTTTATGGGGGCCCCAATGGCTACACCTTC.

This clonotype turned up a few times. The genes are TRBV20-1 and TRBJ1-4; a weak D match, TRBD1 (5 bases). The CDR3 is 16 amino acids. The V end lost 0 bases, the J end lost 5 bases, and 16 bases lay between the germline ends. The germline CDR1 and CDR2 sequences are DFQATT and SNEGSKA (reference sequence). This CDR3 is CSARDLFQGKNEKLFF. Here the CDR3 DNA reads TGCAGTGCTAGAGATCTTTTTCAGGGAAAAAATGAAAAACTGTTTTTT.

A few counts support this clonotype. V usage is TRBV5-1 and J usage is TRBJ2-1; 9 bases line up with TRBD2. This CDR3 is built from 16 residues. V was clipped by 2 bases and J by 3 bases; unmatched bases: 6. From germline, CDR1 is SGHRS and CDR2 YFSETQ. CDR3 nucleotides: TGCGCCAGCAGCTTTTATAGCGGGAGTGGCTACAATGAGCAGTTCTTC. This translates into CASSFYSGSGYNEQFF.

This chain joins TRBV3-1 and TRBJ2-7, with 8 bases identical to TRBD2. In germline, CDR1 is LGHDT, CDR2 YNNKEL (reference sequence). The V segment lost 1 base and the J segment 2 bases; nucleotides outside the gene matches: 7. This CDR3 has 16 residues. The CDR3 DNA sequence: TGTGCCAGCAGCCAAGGACCAGCGGGAGAGACCTACGAGCAGTACTTC. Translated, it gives CASSQGPAGETYEQYF.

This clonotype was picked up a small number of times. For the CDR3, the DNA is TGTGCCAGCAGCTTAACGGCGTATCCACTAGCCAAAAACATTCAGTACTTC. Its protein product is CASSLTAYPLAKNIQYF. The rearrangement joins TRBV11-2 to TRBJ2-4; D gene ambiguous. Germline assignment: CDR1 SGHAT and CDR2 FQNNGV. This CDR3 has 17 amino acids. Trimming took 2 bases from V and 0 from J, leaving 14 bases between them.

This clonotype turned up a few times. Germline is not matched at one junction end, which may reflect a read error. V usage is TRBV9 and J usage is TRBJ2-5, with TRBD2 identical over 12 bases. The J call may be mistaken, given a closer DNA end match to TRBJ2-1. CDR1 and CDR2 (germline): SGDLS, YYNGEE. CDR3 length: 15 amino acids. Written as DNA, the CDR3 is TGTGCCAGCAGCGCGACTAGCGGGGGCTACAATGGGCAGTTCTTC. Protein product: CASSATSGGYNGQFF.

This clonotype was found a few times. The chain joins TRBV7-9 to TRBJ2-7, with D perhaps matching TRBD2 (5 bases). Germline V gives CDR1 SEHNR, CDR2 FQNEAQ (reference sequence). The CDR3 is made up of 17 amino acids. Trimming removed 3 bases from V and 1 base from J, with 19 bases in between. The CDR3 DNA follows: TGTGCCAGCAGCTTTGGAGGACTGGCGGAATCATCCTACGAGCAGTACTTC. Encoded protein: CASSFGGLAESSYEQYF.

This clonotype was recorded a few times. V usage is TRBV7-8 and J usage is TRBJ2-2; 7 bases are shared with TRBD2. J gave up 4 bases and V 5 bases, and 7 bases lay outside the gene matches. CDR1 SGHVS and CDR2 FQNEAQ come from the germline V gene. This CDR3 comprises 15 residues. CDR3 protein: CASSKAGGTTGELFF. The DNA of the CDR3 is TGTGCCAGCAGCAAGGCCGGGGGGACCACCGGGGAGCTGTTTTTT.

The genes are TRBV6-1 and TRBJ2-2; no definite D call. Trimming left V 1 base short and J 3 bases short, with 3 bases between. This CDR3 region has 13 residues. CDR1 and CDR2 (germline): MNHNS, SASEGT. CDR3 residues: CASSEGYTGELFF. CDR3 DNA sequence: TGTGCCAGCAGTGAAGGGTACACCGGGGAGCTGTTTTTT.

In DNA, the CDR3 is TGTGCCAGCAGCCAAGCGGGAGGGGGCAATACCGGGGAGCTGTTTTTT. This encodes CASSQAGGGNTGELFF. The chain joins TRBV3-1 to TRBJ2-2, with a possible D match to TRBD2 (8 bases). Germline V gene lookup returns CDR1 LGHDT and CDR2 YNNKEL (reference sequence). This CDR3 contains 16 residues. V lost 1 base and J lost 5, with 14 bases in between.

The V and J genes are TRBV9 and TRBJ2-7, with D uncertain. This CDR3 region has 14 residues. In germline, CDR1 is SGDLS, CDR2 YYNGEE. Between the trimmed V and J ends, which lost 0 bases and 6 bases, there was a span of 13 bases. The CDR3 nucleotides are TGTGCCAGCAGCGTAGGAGACACCCCACTCGAGCAGTACTTC. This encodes CASSVGDTPLEQYF.

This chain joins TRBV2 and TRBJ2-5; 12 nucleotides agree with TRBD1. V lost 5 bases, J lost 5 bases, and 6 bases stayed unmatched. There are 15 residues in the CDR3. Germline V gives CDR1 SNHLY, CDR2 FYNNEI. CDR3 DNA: TGTGCCAGCAGTCTGGGACAGGGGGCGAGTGAGACCCAGTACTTC. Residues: CASSLGQGASETQYF.